Listed below are T cell receptor beta chains from one sample, sequenced in a study of T cells in localized non-small cell lung cancer. Data came from immunoSEQ multiplex PCR; TCRdb stores just in-frame clones and leaves some out. Here the sample spans about 82,000 clones, around three quarters being singletons. The sample in question was PBMCs, obtained before any cancer treatment. The source of these receptors is a man aged 35-69 years with stage II squamous cell lung carcinoma. Each CDR3 is given without its conserved first and last residue.

V gene | CDR3 protein
TRBV11-2 | ASSSGDRTTNEKLF
TRBV4-1 | ASSQTSLDSYEQY
TRBV10-3 | AISVSGGLNTEAF
TRBV29-1 | SVLTGDRRSGANVLT
TRBV27 | ASSSGQVYSPLH
TRBV5-1 | ASSQIIRSLNTEAF
TRBV6-5 | ASSPDSGRAYEQY
TRBV6-1 | AGGSGPYGNTIY
TRBV7-6 | ASSLGGGGYGYT
TRBV6-4 | ASRRDRGTGELF
TRBV5-4 | ASSSGLLRAKNIQY
TRBV10-3 | AISESQRGYNDQPQH
TRBV2 | ASSGRPGGSGEGYT
TRBV19 | ASSGGLLGAKNIQY
TRBV11-3 | ASSLKLAGATDTQY
TRBV7-9 | ASSLAGAVVGELF
TRBV29-1 | SVTGTSGKSSYNEQF
TRBV7-8 | ASSRIDSPLH
TRBV30 | AWKPQGLGSPLH
TRBV11-3 | ASSSQGNTEAF
TRBV6-4 | ASSRRGGESTDTQY
TRBV9 | ASSVEPNTEAF
TRBV10-3 | AIRAGGLRTGELF
TRBV5-1 | ASSSGQGYTGELF
TRBV28 | ASRPTGRQGAEQY
TRBV2 | ASSTSGSYPSYEQY
TRBV6-6 | ASSQTLSGNQPQH
TRBV19 | ASQDGSRSPLH
TRBV28 | ASSLGQDEKLF
TRBV6-5 | ASSDSGVGLDGYT
TRBV4-2 | ASSQDFGFANTEAF
TRBV27 | ASSISGGGQPQH
TRBV5-1 | ASSLTGGSYNEQF
TRBV6-5 | ASSGAGGPYEQY
TRBV28 | ASTSGYEQY
TRBV9 | ASSVAGGGTDTQY
TRBV28 | ASSFIYPSKPSGNTIY
TRBV2 | ASSEVSGDSNQPQH
TRBV5-3 | ARSWGDSYEQY
TRBV5-8 | ASSSGVGTYNEQF
TRBV7-3 | ASSLGTGASVGYT
TRBV5-1 | ASSLSSTDYGYT